These T cell receptor beta chains were read from a single sample in a study of molecular identifiers for immune sequencing clone quantification. TCRdb redid the calling of the PCR reads with MiXCR, one entry per CDR3 protein. The data hold tens of thousands of distinct CDR3 sequences, with roughly 17% observed a single time. Sequencing was done on a sample of naive CD8+ T cells from blood, with Jurkat cell RNA spiked in. Receptors were obtained from a human donor in good health. Some libraries in this study had Jurkat cell RNA spiked in. Both conserved end residues are part of each CDR3.

>TRBJ1-1|TRBV5-6
CASSLYRRAEAFF
>TRBJ2-3|TRBV14
CASSQRTFYSNTDTQYF
>TRBJ2-7|TRBV6-5
CASSYSGATSYEQYF
>TRBJ1-5|TRBV5-1
CASSLYSGNQPQHF
>TRBJ2-7|TRBV29-1
CSVAGGVYYEQYF
>TRBJ1-5|TRBV28
CASSPLPEWQNNQPQHF
>TRBJ2-1|TRBV5-3
CASSLGLATSNEQFF
>TRBJ2-7|TRBV19
CASSIVGDPEQYF
>TRBJ2-1|TRBV28
CTSSKIALVDNEQFF
>TRBJ2-2|TRBV29-1
CSVIRGTGELFF
>TRBJ1-4|TRBV6-5
CASSYSGEKLFF
>TRBJ2-7|TRBV6-5
CASSYFLAGEEDEQYF
>TRBJ2-2|TRBV6-6
CASSATPPTGNTGELFF
>TRBJ2-7|TRBV19
CASSIGGSPGYEQYF
>TRBJ2-7|TRBV27
CASSLSFVGAGPSYEQYF
>TRBJ2-3|TRBV7-9
CASSLGSSTDTQYF
>TRBJ2-7|TRBV28
CASRDSRDILSEQYF
>TRBJ2-7|TRBV4-3
CASSQDQSTTTGQYF
>TRBJ1-5|TRBV27
CASSLVLSNQPQHF
>TRBJ2-7|TRBV2
CASSESAEFYEQYF
>TRBJ2-3|TRBV27
CASSYAGGLGADTQYF
>TRBJ2-7|TRBV9
CASSLTGLAYEQYF
>TRBJ1-4|TRBV7-9
CASSSLLDGKLFF
>TRBJ2-7|TRBV6-2/TRBV6-3
CASNYGNEQYF
>TRBJ2-1|TRBV12-3/TRBV12-4
CASRTEGSSYNEQFF
>TRBJ2-7|TRBV29-1
CSTLGGPTYEQYF
>TRBJ2-7|TRBV24-1
CATSDFGYEQYF
>TRBJ2-3|TRBV28
CASSSRGSWGTDTQYF
>TRBJ1-3|TRBV28
CASSFVPRHRTTSGNTIYF
>TRBJ2-5|TRBV19
CATRAGGEGLQETQYF
>TRBJ2-6|TRBV4-2
CASSQDAGANVLTF
>TRBJ2-5|TRBV24-1
CATSDSTGVGYQETQYF
>TRBJ1-1|TRBV5-1
CASSINRVFTEAFF
>TRBJ2-7|TRBV12-3/TRBV12-4
CASRSNYEQYF
>TRBJ2-1|TRBV4-3
CASSQAGTSGTNEQFF
>TRBJ2-4|TRBV2
CASSVWKGNIQYF
>TRBJ1-1|TRBV28
CASRSGQMNTEAFF
>TRBJ1-5|TRBV7-9
CASSFGGVGNQPQHF
>TRBJ2-7|TRBV12-3/TRBV12-4
CASSFSTPKSEQYF
>TRBJ2-6|TRBV5-1
CASSLASGIFSGANVLTF
>TRBJ2-1|TRBV20-1
CSARNVLPMYNEQFF
>TRBJ2-3|TRBV7-9
CASSSGTSGSWSTDTLYF
>TRBJ2-7|TRBV27
CASSKGTSGMGEQYF
>TRBJ1-5|TRBV19
CASSIPGPTGYQPRHF
>TRBJ2-3|TRBV29-1
CSALTLGAADTQYF
>TRBJ1-1|TRBV29-1
CSVEAGTGVTEAFF
>TRBJ2-3|TRBV7-6
CASSLGPEPTDTQYF
>TRBJ2-3|TRBV24-1
CATSDVTGTLPQHTDTQYF
>TRBJ2-5|TRBV27
CASTSLGLAEETQYF
>TRBJ1-1|TRBV2
CASSDSAGSMNTEAFF
>TRBJ2-1|TRBV20-1
CSAFSSGATYNEQFF
>TRBJ2-7|TRBV29-1
CSVAPGPRGYEQYF
>TRBJ2-7|TRBV10-3
CAITPDGTYEQYF
>TRBJ2-1|TRBV18
CASSPPAGKDNEQFF
>TRBJ2-7|TRBV13
CASSPDRFEQYF
>TRBJ1-5|TRBV4-3
CASSQDWGPYQPQHF
>TRBJ2-1|TRBV19
CASSTPLARNEQFF